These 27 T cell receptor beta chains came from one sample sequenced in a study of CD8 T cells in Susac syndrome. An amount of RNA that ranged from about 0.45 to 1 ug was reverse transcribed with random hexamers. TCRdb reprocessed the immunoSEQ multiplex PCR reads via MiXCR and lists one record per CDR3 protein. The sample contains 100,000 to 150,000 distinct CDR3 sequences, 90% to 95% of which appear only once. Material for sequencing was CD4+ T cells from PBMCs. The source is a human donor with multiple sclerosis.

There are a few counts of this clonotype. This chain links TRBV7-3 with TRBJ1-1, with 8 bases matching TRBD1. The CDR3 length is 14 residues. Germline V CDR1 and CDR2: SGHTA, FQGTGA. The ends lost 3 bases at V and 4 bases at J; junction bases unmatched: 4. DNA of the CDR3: TGTGCCAGCAGCTTGGCAGGGGGCGGCACTGAAGCTTTCTTT. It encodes CASSLAGGGTEAFF. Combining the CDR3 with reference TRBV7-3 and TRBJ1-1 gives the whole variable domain GAGVSQTPSNKVTEKGKYVELRCDPISGHTALYWYRQSLGQGPEFLIYFQGTGAADDSGLPNDRFFAVRPEGSVSTLKIQRTERGDSAVYLCASSLAGGGTEAFFGQGTRLTVV.

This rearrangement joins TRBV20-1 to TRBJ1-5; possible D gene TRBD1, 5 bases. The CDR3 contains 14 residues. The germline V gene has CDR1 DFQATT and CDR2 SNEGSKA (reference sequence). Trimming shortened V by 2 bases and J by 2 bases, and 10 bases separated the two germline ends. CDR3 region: CSARRGSGNQPQHF. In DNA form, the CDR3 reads TGCAGTGCTAGACGGGGGTCCGGCAATCAGCCCCAGCATTTT.

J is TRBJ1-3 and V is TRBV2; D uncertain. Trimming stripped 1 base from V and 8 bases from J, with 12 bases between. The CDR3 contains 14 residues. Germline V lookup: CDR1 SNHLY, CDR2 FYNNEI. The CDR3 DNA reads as TGTGCCAGCAGTGAAGACAGAACCTTACACACCATATATTTT. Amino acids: CASSEDRTLHTIYF.

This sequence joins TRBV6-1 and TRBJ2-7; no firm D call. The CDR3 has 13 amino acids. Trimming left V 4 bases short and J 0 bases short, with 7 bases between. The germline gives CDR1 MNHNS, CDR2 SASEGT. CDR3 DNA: TGTGCCAGCAGTGTTTCCCGCTCCTACGAGCAGTACTTC. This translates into CASSVSRSYEQYF.

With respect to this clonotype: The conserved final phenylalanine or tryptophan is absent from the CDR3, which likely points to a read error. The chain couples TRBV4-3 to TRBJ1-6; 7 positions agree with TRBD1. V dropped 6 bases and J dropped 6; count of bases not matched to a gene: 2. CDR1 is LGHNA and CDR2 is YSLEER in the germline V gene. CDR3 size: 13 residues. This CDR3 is CASRDRLNSPLHL. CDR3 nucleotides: TGCGCCAGCAGGGACAGGCTTAATTCACCCCTCCACCTT.

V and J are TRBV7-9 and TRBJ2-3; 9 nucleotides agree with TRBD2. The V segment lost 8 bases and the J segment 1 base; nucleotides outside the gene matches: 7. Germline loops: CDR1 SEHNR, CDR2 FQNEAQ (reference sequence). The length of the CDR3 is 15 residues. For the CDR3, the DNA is TGTGCCAGCTGGAAAGCGGGGGGACGCACAGATACGCAGTATTTT. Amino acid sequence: CASWKAGGRTDTQYF.

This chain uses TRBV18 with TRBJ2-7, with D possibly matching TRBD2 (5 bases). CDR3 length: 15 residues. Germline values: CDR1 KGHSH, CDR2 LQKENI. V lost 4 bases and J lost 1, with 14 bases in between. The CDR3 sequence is CASSLAGKPSYEQYF. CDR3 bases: TGTGCCAGCTCACTGGCGGGTAAACCTTCCTACGAGCAGTACTTC.

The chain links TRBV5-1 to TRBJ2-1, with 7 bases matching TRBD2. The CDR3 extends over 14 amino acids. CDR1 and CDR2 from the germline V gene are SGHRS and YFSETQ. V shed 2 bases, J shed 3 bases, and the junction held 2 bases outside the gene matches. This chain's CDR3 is CASSLGTIYNEQFF. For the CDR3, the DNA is TGCGCCAGCAGCTTAGGGACTATCTACAATGAGCAGTTCTTC.

Here the CDR3 reads CASSPSDRAGEAYGYTF. The CDR3 coding sequence is TGTGCCAGCAGCCCCTCGGACAGGGCCGGTGAGGCCTATGGCTACACCTTC. This chain connects TRBV28 to TRBJ1-2, with 8 bases aligning to TRBD1. The trim removed 6 bases at V and 4 bases at J, leaving 16 bases unmatched. This CDR3 has 17 amino acids. Germline CDR1 reads MDHEN; CDR2 reads SYDVKM.

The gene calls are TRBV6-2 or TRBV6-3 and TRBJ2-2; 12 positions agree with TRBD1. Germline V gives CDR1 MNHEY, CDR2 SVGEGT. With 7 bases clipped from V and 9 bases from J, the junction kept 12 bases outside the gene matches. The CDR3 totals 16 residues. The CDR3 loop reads CASTLHRDRGLRELFF. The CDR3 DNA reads TGTGCCAGCACCCTTCACCGGGACAGGGGGCTACGGGAGCTGTTTTTT.

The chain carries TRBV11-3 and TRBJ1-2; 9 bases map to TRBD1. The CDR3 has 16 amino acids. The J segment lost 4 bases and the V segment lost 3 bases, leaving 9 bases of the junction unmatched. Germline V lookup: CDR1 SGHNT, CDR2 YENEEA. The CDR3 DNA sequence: TGTGCCAGCAGCTTCGACGGGACAGGGTCTATCTATGGCTACACCTTC. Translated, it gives CASSFDGTGSIYGYTF.

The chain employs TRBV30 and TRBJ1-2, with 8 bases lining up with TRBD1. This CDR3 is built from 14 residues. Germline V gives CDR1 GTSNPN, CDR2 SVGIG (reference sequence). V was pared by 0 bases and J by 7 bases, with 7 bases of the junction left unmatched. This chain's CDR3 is CAWSVLGQATGYTF. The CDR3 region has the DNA TGTGCCTGGAGTGTACTGGGACAGGCTACTGGCTACACCTTC.

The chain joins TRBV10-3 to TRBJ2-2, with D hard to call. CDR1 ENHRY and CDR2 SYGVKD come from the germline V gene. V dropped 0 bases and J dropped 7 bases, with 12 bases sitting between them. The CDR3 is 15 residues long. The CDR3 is CAISESSGMNGELFF. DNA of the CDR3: TGTGCCATCAGTGAGTCGTCTGGGATGAACGGGGAGCTGTTTTTT.

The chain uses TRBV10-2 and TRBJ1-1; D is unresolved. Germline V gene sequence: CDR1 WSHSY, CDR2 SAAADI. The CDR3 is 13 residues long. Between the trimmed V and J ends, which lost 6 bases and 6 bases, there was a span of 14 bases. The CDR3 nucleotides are TGCGCCAGCAGCCCCGTTAAGAGGGCTGAAGCTTTCTTT. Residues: CASSPVKRAEAFF.

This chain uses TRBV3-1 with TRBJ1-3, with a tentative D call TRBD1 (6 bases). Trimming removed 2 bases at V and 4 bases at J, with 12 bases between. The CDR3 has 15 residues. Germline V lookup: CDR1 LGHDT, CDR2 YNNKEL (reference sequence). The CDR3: CASSQSQGRGNTIYF. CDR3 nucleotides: TGTGCCAGCAGCCAATCGCAGGGGAGAGGAAACACCATATATTTT.

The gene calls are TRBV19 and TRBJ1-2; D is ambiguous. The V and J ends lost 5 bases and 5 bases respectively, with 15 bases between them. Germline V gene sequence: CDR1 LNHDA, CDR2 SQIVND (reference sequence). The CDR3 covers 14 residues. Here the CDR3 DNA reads TGTGCCAGTAGTCCATCCCAGAGGAAGTATGGCTACACCTTC. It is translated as CASSPSQRKYGYTF.

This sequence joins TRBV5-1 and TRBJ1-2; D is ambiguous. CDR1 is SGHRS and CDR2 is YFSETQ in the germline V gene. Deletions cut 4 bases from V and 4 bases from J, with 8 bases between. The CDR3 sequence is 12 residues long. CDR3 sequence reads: CASSSGSYGYTF. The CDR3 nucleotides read TGCGCCAGCAGCAGCGGCAGCTATGGCTACACCTTC.

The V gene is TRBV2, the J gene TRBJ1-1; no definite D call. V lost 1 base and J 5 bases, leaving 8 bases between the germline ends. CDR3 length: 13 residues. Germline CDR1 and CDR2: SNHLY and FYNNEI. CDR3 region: CASSEGIWTEAFF. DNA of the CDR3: TGTGCCAGCAGTGAAGGGATTTGGACTGAAGCTTTCTTT.

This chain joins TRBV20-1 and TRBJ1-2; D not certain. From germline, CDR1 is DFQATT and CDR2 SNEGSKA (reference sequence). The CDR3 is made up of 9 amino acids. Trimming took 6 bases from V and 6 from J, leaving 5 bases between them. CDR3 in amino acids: CSASDGYTF. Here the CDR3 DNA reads TGCAGTGCCAGCGATGGCTACACCTTC.

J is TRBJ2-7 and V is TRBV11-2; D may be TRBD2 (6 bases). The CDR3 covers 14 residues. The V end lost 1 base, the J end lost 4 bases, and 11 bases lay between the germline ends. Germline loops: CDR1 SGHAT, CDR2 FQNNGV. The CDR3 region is CASSLVRRVYEQYF. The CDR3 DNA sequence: TGTGCCAGCAGCTTAGTAAGGAGGGTTTACGAGCAGTACTTC.

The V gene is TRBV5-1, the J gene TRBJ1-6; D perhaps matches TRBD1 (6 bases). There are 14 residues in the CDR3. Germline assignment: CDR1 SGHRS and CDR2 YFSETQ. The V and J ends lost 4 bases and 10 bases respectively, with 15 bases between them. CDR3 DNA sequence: TGCGCCAGCAGCGTTGACAGGTTCAGGTCACCCCTCCACTTT. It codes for CASSVDRFRSPLHF.

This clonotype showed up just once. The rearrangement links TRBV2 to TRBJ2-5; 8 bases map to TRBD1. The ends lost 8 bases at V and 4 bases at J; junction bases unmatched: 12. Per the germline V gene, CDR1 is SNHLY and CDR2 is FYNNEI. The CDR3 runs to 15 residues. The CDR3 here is CASHWTGQGTETQYF. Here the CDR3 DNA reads TGTGCCAGCCACTGGACAGGGCAAGGAACAGAGACCCAGTACTTC.

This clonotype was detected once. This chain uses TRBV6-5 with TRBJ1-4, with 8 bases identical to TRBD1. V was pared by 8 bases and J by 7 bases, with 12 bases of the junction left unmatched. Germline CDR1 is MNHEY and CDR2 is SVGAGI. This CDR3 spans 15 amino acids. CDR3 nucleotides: TGTGCCAGCTACCCCTACCAGGACAGGGCTGAAAAACTGTTTTTT. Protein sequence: CASYPYQDRAEKLFF.

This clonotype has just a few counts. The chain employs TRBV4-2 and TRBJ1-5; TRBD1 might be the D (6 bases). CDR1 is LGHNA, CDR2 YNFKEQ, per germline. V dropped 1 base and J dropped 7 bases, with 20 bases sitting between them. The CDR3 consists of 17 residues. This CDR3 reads CASSQGKQGYFIQPQHF. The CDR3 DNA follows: TGTGCCAGCAGCCAAGGAAAGCAGGGGTACTTTATCCAGCCCCAGCATTTT.

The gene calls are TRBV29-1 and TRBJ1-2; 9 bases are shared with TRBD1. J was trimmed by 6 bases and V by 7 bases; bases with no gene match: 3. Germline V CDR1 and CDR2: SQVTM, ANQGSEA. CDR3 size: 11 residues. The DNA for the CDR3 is TGCAGCGCAAGACAGGGGGATGGCTACACCTTC. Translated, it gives CSARQGDGYTF.

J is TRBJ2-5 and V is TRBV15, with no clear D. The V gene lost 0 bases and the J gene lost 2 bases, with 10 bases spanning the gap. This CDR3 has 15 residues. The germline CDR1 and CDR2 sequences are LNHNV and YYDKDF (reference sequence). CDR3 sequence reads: CATSRDRVNQETQYF. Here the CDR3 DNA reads TGTGCCACCAGCAGAGACCGAGTCAATCAAGAGACCCAGTACTTC.

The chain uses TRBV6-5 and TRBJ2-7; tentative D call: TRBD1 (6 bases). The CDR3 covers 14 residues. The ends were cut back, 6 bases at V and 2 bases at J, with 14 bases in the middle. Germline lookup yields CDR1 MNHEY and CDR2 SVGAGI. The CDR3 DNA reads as TGTGCCAGCAGCCTCCGGGACACCGCCTACGAGCAGTACTTC. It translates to CASSLRDTAYEQYF.